This section outlines one T cell receptor beta chain sequence together with its context. No antigen is known for it. This sample was taken from a study of identical twins. The CDR3 contains 15 residues. The V and J ends lost 6 bases and 6 bases, in that order; junction bases with no gene match: 7. Germline V CDR1 and CDR2: SNHLY, FYNNEI. Broader study findings: Fewer insertions characterized abundant cord blood beta clonotypes, whereas memory repertoires showed none. Invariant MAIT and iNKT cells could partly confound zero-insertion analyses.

TCRdb independently ran MiXCR on the 5' RACE reads; one entry per CDR3 protein. The repertoire holds around 650,000 distinct CDR3 sequences, with just over 7% as singletons. The same specimen was also included in a second study, on yellow fever vaccine responses in identical twins.

The sequencing input was PBMCs. The sequence derives from a woman younger than 35 in good health. V is TRBV2 and J is TRBJ2-5; 13 bases align to TRBD2. In DNA form, the CDR3 reads TGTGCCAGCAGCCCCGGACTAGCGGGAGCAAAGACCCAGTACTTC. Translation: CASSPGLAGAKTQYF. The variable domain in full, with the rest retrieved from reference TRBV2 and TRBJ2-5, is EPEVTQTPSHQVTQMGQEVILRCVPISNHLYFYWYRQILGQKVEFLVSFYNNEISEKSEIFDDQFSVERPDGSNFTLKIRSTKLEDSAMYFCASSPGLAGAKTQYFGPGTRLLVL.